The T cell receptor beta chain under discussion was sequenced for a study of neurological immune-mediated disorders. Whole-study results and caveats: Multiple sclerosis, the disease with the least TCR clonal expansion, fell below healthy controls, whereas HTLV-1-associated myelopathy showed the most.

This clonotype was counted many times. Its antigen is not identified. The method for making cDNA was 5'RACE, and it used 10-nucleotide random UMIs. From 15-18 subjects, each sequencing run yielded over 180 million TCR-beta sequences. TCRdb processed the 5' RACE reads anew with MiXCR; each CDR3 protein has one entry. The sample records some 87,000 distinct CDR3 sequences, roughly 13% being singletons. This CDR3 is built from 14 residues. Germline V gene data show CDR1 as SGHRS and CDR2 as YFSETQ. V lost 2 bases to trimming and J lost 5 bases, with 13 bases between them. This sample's time point: longitudinal time-point 2. The unsorted libraries were prepared from 2 million PBMCs (stored at -80 C).

This chain uses TRBV5-1 with TRBJ1-1; D may be TRBD1 (5 bases). The sequence was collected from a female donor with HTLV-1-associated myelopathy (HAM/TSP). Sequenced material: PBMCs. The CDR3 DNA reads TGCGCCAGCAGCTTAGCAAGGGGTGGAACTGAAGCTTTCTTT. Its translation: CASSLARGGTEAFF. Full variable domain (outside the CDR3, taken from reference TRBV5-1 and TRBJ1-1): KAGVTQTPRYLIKTRGQQVTLSCSPISGHRSVSWYQQTPGQGLQFLFEYFSETQRNKGNFPGRFSGRQFSNSRSEMNVSTLELGDSALYLCASSLARGGTEAFFGQGTRLTVV.